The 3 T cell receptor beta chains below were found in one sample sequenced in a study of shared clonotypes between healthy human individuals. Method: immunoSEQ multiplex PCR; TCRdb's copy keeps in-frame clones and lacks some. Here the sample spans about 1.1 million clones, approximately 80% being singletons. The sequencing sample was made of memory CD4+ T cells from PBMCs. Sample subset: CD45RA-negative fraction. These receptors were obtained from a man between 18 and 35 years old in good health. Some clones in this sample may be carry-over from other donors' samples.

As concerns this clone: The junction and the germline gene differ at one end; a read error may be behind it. CDR3 sequence: CASSQVSLAGLNEQFF. The CDR3 DNA reads as TGCGCCAGCAGCCAAGTGTCCCTAGCGGGCCTCAATGAGCAGTTCTTC. The rearrangement uses TRBV7-9 and TRBJ2-1; 8 bases map to TRBD2. The CDR3 runs to 16 residues. Germline V gene lookup returns CDR1 SEHNR and CDR2 FQNEAQ (reference sequence).

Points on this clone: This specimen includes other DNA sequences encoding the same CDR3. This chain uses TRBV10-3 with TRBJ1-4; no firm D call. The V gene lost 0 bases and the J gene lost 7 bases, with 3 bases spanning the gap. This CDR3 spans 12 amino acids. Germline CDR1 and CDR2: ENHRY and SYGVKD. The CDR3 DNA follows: TGTGCCATCAGTGAGTCTGGTGAAAAACTGTTTTTT. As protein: CAISESGEKLFF.

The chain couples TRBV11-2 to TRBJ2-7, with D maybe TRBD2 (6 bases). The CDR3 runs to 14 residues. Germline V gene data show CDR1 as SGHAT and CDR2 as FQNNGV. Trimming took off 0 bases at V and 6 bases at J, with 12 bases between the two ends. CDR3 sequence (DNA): TGTGCCAGCAGCTTAGACGCGCGGAGGGGCGAGCAGTACTTC. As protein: CASSLDARRGEQYF.